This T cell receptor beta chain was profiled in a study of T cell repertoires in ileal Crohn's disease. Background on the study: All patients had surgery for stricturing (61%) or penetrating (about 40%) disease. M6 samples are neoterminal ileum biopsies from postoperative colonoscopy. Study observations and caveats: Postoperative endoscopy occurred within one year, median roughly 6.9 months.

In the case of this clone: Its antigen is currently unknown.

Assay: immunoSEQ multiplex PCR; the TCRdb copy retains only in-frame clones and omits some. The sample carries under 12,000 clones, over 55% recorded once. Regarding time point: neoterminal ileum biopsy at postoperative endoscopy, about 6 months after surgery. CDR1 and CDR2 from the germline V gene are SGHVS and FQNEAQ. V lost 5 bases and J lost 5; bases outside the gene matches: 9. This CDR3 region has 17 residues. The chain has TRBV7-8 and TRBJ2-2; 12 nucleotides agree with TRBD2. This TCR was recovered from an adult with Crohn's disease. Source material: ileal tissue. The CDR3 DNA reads TGTGCCAGCAGCCTTTACTCTAGCGGGAGGGCTACCGGGGAGCTGTTTTTT. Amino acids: CASSLYSSGRATGELFF.